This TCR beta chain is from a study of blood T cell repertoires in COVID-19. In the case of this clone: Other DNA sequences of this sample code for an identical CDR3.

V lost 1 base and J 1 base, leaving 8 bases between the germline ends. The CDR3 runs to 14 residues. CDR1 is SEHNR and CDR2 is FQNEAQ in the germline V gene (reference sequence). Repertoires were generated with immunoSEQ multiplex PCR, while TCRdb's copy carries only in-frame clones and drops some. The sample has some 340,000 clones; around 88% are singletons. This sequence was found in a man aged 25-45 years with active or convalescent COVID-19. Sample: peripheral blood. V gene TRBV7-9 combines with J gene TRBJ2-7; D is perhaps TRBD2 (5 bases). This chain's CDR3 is CASSLGLASYEQYF. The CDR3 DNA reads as TGTGCCAGCAGCTTAGGCCTAGCTTCCTACGAGCAGTACTTC.